The 18 T cell receptor beta chains below were found in one sample sequenced in a study of T cell responses to AZD1222 COVID-19 vaccine. The repertoire was sequenced with immunoSEQ multiplex PCR; TCRdb's copy has only in-frame clones and lacks some. The sample contains 90,000 to 120,000 clones, over 90% of which appear only once. The sample was peripheral blood, taken on day 0 of AZD1222 vaccination. The receptors shown here come from an adult in good health.

This clone appeared a few times. The chain uses TRBV6-4 and TRBJ2-2; the D is unclear. The CDR3 runs to 13 residues. V lost 2 bases and J lost 4, with 5 bases in between. Germline V lookup: CDR1 MRHNA, CDR2 SNTAGT. This chain's CDR3 is CASSDGPTGELFF. The DNA for the CDR3 is TGTGCCAGCAGTGACGGGCCCACCGGGGAGCTGTTTTTT.

The chain employs TRBV4-1 and TRBJ2-3; D may match TRBD1 or TRBD2 (5 bases each). The V and J ends lost 4 bases and 6 bases respectively, with 11 bases between them. The germline CDR1 and CDR2 sequences are MGHRA and YSYEKL. This CDR3 is built from 13 residues. The CDR3 DNA sequence: TGCGCCAGCAGCCGGGGGTATGGGGATACGCAGTATTTT. It specifies CASSRGYGDTQYF.

The chain carries TRBV9 and TRBJ2-1; D remains unclear. The CDR3 totals 15 residues. V gave up 4 bases and J gave up 5 bases, with 16 bases separating them. CDR1 SGDLS and CDR2 YYNGEE come from the germline V gene. Here the CDR3 DNA reads TGTGCCAGCAGCCTAGAAGGCGCAACACACAATGAGCAGTTCTTC. Encoded protein: CASSLEGATHNEQFF.

V is TRBV19 and J is TRBJ1-2, with TRBD1 identical over 12 bases. This CDR3 contains 15 residues. CDR1 LNHDA and CDR2 SQIVND come from the germline V gene (reference sequence). V was clipped by 5 bases and J by 4 bases; unmatched bases: 5. CDR3 loop: CASSVGQGASYGYTF. The DNA for the CDR3 is TGTGCCAGTAGTGTGGGACAGGGGGCTAGCTATGGCTACACCTTC.

V usage is TRBV7-9 and J usage is TRBJ1-1; D is possibly TRBD1 (6 bases). V was shortened by 5 bases and J by 1 base, with 14 bases between the two germline ends. This CDR3 is built from 15 residues. Germline values: CDR1 SEHNR, CDR2 FQNEAQ (reference sequence). The CDR3 sequence: CASSPYRDRNTEAFF. CDR3 DNA: TGTGCCAGCAGCCCGTACAGGGATCGGAACACTGAAGCTTTCTTT. Based on the CDR3 plus reference TRBV7-9 and TRBJ1-1, the full variable domain is DTGVSQNPRHKITKRGQNVTFRCDPISEHNRLYWYRQTLGQGPEFLTYFQNEAQLEKSRLLSDRFSAERPKGSFSTLEIQRTEQGDSAMYLCASSPYRDRNTEAFFGQGTRLTVV.

The table lists this clone with a count of one. The genes are TRBV30 and TRBJ1-6; D not resolved. V lost 7 bases and J lost 4, with 8 bases in between. This CDR3 is 12 amino acids long. Germline V gene data show CDR1 as GTSNPN and CDR2 as SVGIG (reference sequence). CDR3 DNA sequence: TGTGCCTCGACGGCTTATAATTCACCCCTCCACTTT. It codes for CASTAYNSPLHF.

This clone showed up just once. This sequence joins TRBV28 and TRBJ2-7; no clear D gene. There are 10 residues in the CDR3. The ends were cut back, 8 bases at V and 4 bases at J, with 6 bases in the middle. In germline, CDR1 is MDHEN, CDR2 SYDVKM. The CDR3 bases are TGTGCCAGCTCCGATTACGAGCAGTACTTC. This translates into CASSDYEQYF.

The J gene is TRBJ2-1, the V gene TRBV7-6; no clear D gene. CDR3 length: 13 amino acids. Trimming pared 3 bases from V and 5 bases from J, leaving 8 bases between. CDR1 and CDR2 from the germline V gene are SGHVS and FNYEAQ. CDR3 in amino acids: CASSLGLNNEQFF. Here the CDR3 DNA reads TGTGCCAGCAGCTTGGGCTTGAACAATGAGCAGTTCTTC.

The chain carries TRBV7-2 and TRBJ1-1, with D unclear. The germline V gene has CDR1 SGHTA and CDR2 FQGNSA. The V end was cut by 5 bases, the J end by 3 bases, with 10 bases between. CDR3 length equals 13 residues. The DNA for the CDR3 is TGTGCCAGCAGCAGGAGAGTAGACACTGAAGCTTTCTTT. Translated: CASSRRVDTEAFF. Based on the CDR3 plus reference TRBV7-2 and TRBJ1-1, the full variable domain is GAGVSQSPSNKVTEKGKDVELRCDPISGHTALYWYRQSLGQGLEFLIYFQGNSAPDKSGLPSDRFSAERTGGSVSTLTIQRTQQEDSAVYLCASSRRVDTEAFFGQGTRLTVV.

Remarks on this clone: The same CDR3 is also encoded by other DNA sequences in this sample. The chain employs TRBV6-5 and TRBJ1-2, with D maybe TRBD1 (6 bases). The CDR3 has 14 residues. V was trimmed by 0 bases and J by 5 bases, leaving 10 bases between them. Looked up from germline, CDR1 is MNHEY and CDR2 is SVGAGI. The CDR3 sequence is CASSYSGGNYGYTF. The CDR3 DNA follows: TGTGCCAGCAGTTACTCAGGGGGAAATTATGGCTACACCTTC.

This chain connects TRBV7-8 to TRBJ1-2, with D hard to call. Per germline, CDR1 SGHVS and CDR2 FQNEAQ. The CDR3 consists of 15 residues. V lost 5 bases and J 4 bases, leaving 17 bases between the germline ends. CDR3 amino acids: CASSQGIAASYGYTF. The DNA of the CDR3 is TGTGCCAGCAGCCAAGGGATCGCCGCCTCCTATGGCTACACCTTC.

The J gene is TRBJ1-2, the V gene TRBV19, with 8 bases fitting TRBD1. Germline CDR1 reads LNHDA; CDR2 reads SQIVND (reference sequence). V was pared by 4 bases and J by 6 bases, with 4 bases of the junction left unmatched. The CDR3 is 13 amino acids. The chain's CDR3 is CASSRTGLNGYTF. The CDR3 DNA sequence: TGTGCCAGTAGTAGGACAGGGTTGAATGGCTACACCTTC.

This clone was detected once. The chain recombines TRBV7-6 with TRBJ1-4, with a weak D call TRBD1 (6 bases). Trimming removed 4 bases from V and 4 bases from J, with 13 bases in between. Germline CDR1 and CDR2: SGHVS and FNYEAQ. This CDR3 has 15 amino acids. DNA of the CDR3: TGTGCCAGCAGCTCCCTGGGGGGCGGTAATGAAAAACTGTTTTTT. This encodes CASSSLGGGNEKLFF.

The chain uses TRBV12-3 or TRBV12-4 and TRBJ1-6, with D possibly matching TRBD1 (6 bases). The CDR3 has 13 amino acids. V was cut by 8 bases and J by 11 bases, with 16 bases left in between. CDR3 DNA: TGTGCCAGCCTTTTACAGGGACGGGCACCCCTCCACTTT. It encodes CASLLQGRAPLHF.

This chain joins TRBV7-3 and TRBJ2-1; D is perhaps TRBD2 (5 bases). This CDR3 contains 16 residues. V lost 1 base to trimming and J lost 0 bases, with 10 bases between them. The germline CDR1 and CDR2 sequences are SGHTA and FQGTGA. CDR3 bases: TGTGCCAGCAGCTTAATAGCTGGGAGCTCCTACAATGAGCAGTTCTTC. Its translation: CASSLIAGSSYNEQFF.

This clone appeared once. The chain joins TRBV11-2 to TRBJ2-6; possible D gene TRBD2, 6 bases. V lost 8 bases and J lost 1, with 6 bases in between. This CDR3 region has 13 residues. Germline CDR1 SGHAT, CDR2 FQNNGV. CDR3 in amino acids: CASRESGANVLTF. The CDR3, as DNA: TGTGCCAGCCGGGAGTCTGGGGCCAACGTCCTGACTTTC.

The chain joins TRBV30 to TRBJ1-1, with TRBD1 as a possible D gene (6 bases). CDR3 length equals 13 residues. V was trimmed by 5 bases and J by 4 bases, leaving 14 bases between them. CDR1 is GTSNPN and CDR2 is SVGIG in the germline V gene (reference sequence). CDR3 bases: TGTGCCTGGGCACAGGGCCGAGGCACTGAAGCTTTCTTT. Its translation is CAWAQGRGTEAFF.

The chain recombines TRBV6-5 with TRBJ2-1; TRBD2 matches at 13 bases. The junction had 7 bases not matched to a gene; V was cut back by 2 bases and J by 9 bases. Germline CDR1 reads MNHEY; CDR2 reads SVGAGI. The CDR3 totals 16 residues. CDR3 sequence reads: CASSYVTSGRAGEQFF. The CDR3 DNA reads as TGTGCCAGCAGTTACGTTACTAGCGGGAGGGCCGGTGAGCAGTTCTTC.